This passage covers 16 T cell receptor beta chains from one sample sequenced in a study of neoadjuvant nivolumab and ipilimumab in lung cancer. Assay: immunoSEQ multiplex PCR; the TCRdb copy retains only in-frame clones and omits some. Here the sample spans fewer than 30,000 clones, 82% being singletons. The sample was tumor tissue, taken after neoadjuvant nivolumab, alone or with ipilimumab, at or shortly before surgery. All receptors derive from an adult with non-small cell lung cancer.

The chain couples TRBV7-2 to TRBJ2-7; the match to TRBD1 covers 7 bases. The CDR3 sequence is 15 residues long. The germline CDR1 and CDR2 sequences are SGHTA and FQGNSA. The ends lost 3 bases at V and 3 bases at J; junction bases unmatched: 8. CDR3 DNA: TGTGCCAGCAGCTTGACCACCGGGACAGTCTACGAGCAGTACTTC. The encoded protein is CASSLTTGTVYEQYF.

J is TRBJ2-3 and V is TRBV12-2. TRBV12-2 constitutes a pseudogene. This CDR3 has 18 amino acids. CDR3 residues: CASRLEGCAIRLTDTQYF. The CDR3 DNA follows: TGTGCAAGTCGCTTAGAGGGTTGTGCGATCCGGCTCACAGATACGCAGTATTTT.

The chain uses TRBV30 and TRBJ2-5, with 8 bases matching TRBD1. Germline CDR1 reads GTSNPN; CDR2 reads SVGIG (reference sequence). With 5 bases clipped from V and 5 bases from J, the junction kept 10 bases outside the gene matches. The CDR3 is 14 amino acids. The CDR3 loop reads CAWSTGTGSETQYF. In nucleotides, the CDR3 is TGTGCCTGGTCTACCGGGACAGGCTCTGAGACCCAGTACTTC.

The V gene is TRBV6-1, the J gene TRBJ2-3; D ambiguous. The ends were cut back, 9 bases at V and 2 bases at J, with 12 bases in the middle. This CDR3 is 13 amino acids long. Germline CDR1 MNHNS, CDR2 SASEGT. The CDR3 here is CASTLLFTDTQYF. CDR3 DNA sequence: TGTGCCAGTACGCTCCTGTTCACAGATACGCAGTATTTT.

This chain joins TRBV6-5 and TRBJ2-3; weak D call: TRBD2 (6 bases). Germline V lookup: CDR1 MNHEY, CDR2 SVGAGI. The CDR3 has 14 residues. The V end was cut by 2 bases, the J end by 4 bases, with 10 bases between. The CDR3 loop reads CASSYRENSDTQYF. The CDR3 nucleotides read TGTGCCAGCAGTTACCGGGAGAACTCAGATACGCAGTATTTT.

This clone appeared once. The V gene is TRBV29-1, the J gene TRBJ1-4, with D maybe TRBD1 (6 bases). The CDR3 sequence is 15 residues long. With 0 bases removed from V and 10 bases from J, the gap between germline ends came to 18 bases. Germline V gene sequence: CDR1 SQVTM, CDR2 ANQGSEA. The CDR3 DNA follows: TGCAGCGTTGAAGATTGGAACGGACAGCAAGGAAAACTGTTTTTT. Encoded protein: CSVEDWNGQQGKLFF.

This chain connects TRBV6-5 to TRBJ1-2; no definite D call. The CDR3 runs 13 residues. Per germline, CDR1 MNHEY and CDR2 SVGAGI. The V end was cut by 4 bases, the J end by 0 bases, with 6 bases between. CDR3 protein: CASSFTSNYGYTF. In nucleotides, the CDR3 is TGTGCCAGCAGTTTCACCTCTAACTATGGCTACACCTTC.

The rearrangement uses TRBV9 and TRBJ1-4; D ambiguous. With 0 bases removed from V and 5 bases from J, the gap between germline ends came to 8 bases. Per the germline V gene, CDR1 is SGDLS and CDR2 is YYNGEE. The CDR3 runs to 14 residues. The CDR3, as DNA: TGTGCCAGCAGCGTAGATACAGAAAATGAAAAACTGTTTTTT. It yields the protein CASSVDTENEKLFF.

The chain uses TRBV10-2 and TRBJ2-7; weak D call: TRBD2 (6 bases). Trimming removed 5 bases from V and 7 bases from J, with 21 bases in between. Germline CDR1 is WSHSY and CDR2 is SAAADI. The CDR3 runs 15 residues. CDR3: CASSRPGDGIGEQYF. DNA for the CDR3: TGCGCCAGCAGTCGACCGGGGGACGGAATCGGGGAGCAGTACTTC.

The gene calls are TRBV18 and TRBJ1-5; D is unresolved. The germline CDR1 and CDR2 sequences are KGHSH and LQKENI. CDR3 length: 14 residues. Trimming took 5 bases from V and 1 from J, leaving 9 bases between them. CDR3 residues: CASSGQISNQPQHF. The DNA for the CDR3 is TGTGCCAGCTCAGGGCAAATAAGCAATCAGCCCCAGCATTTT.

J is TRBJ2-6 and V is TRBV25-1, with D uncertain. Trimming took 4 bases from V and 0 from J, leaving 7 bases between them. This CDR3 spans 15 amino acids. Germline CDR1 MGHDK, CDR2 SYGVNS. CDR3 in DNA: TGTGCCAGCAGTGGACGGTCCTCTGGGGCCAACGTCCTGACTTTC. Its translation is CASSGRSSGANVLTF. Based on the CDR3 plus reference TRBV25-1 and TRBJ2-6, the full variable domain is EADIYQTPRYLVIGTGKKITLECSQTMGHDKMYWYQQDPGMELHLIHYSYGVNSTEKGDLSSESTVSRIRTEHFPLTLESARPSHTSQYLCASSGRSSGANVLTFGAGSRLTVL.

The CDR3 spells CASSLEAGQGPRQPQHF. The CDR3 coding sequence is TGTGCCAGCAGCTTGGAGGCGGGACAGGGTCCGAGGCAGCCCCAGCATTTT. The chain combines TRBV5-8 with TRBJ1-5, with TRBD1 matching 9 bases. The germline CDR1 and CDR2 sequences are SGHTS and YDEGEE. The V and J ends lost 0 bases and 7 bases, in that order; junction bases with no gene match: 11. The length of the CDR3 is 17 residues.

V gene TRBV2 combines with J gene TRBJ2-3, with a tentative D call TRBD2 (6 bases). The CDR3 spans 14 residues. Germline values: CDR1 SNHLY, CDR2 FYNNEI. V was shortened by 3 bases and J by 6 bases, with 13 bases between the two germline ends. The chain's CDR3 is CASSDWNRGDTQYF. The CDR3 coding sequence is TGTGCCAGCAGTGACTGGAATCGGGGGGATACGCAGTATTTT.

This chain connects TRBV6-5 to TRBJ1-5, with D unclear. CDR3 size: 15 residues. In germline, CDR1 is MNHEY, CDR2 SVGAGI. The ends were cut back, 6 bases at V and 0 bases at J, with 12 bases in the middle. CDR3 amino acids: CASRPSLNSNQPQHF. DNA for the CDR3: TGTGCCAGCAGGCCGAGTCTTAATAGCAATCAGCCCCAGCATTTT.

This clone showed up just a few times. The chain has TRBV5-1 and TRBJ2-7, with D perhaps TRBD2 (6 bases). The ends were cut back, 4 bases at V and 2 bases at J, with 10 bases in the middle. Germline CDR1 and CDR2: SGHRS and YFSETQ. This CDR3 spans 13 amino acids. CDR3 DNA: TGCGCCAGCAGCGCGGGATTTCCCTACGAGCAGTACTTC. This sequence encodes CASSAGFPYEQYF.

V usage is TRBV5-6 and J usage is TRBJ2-7; 9 nucleotides agree with TRBD1. Germline CDR1 and CDR2: SGHDT and YYEEEE. V shed 1 base and J 5 bases; nucleotides not matched to a gene: 7. The CDR3 consists of 15 residues. CDR3 nucleotide sequence: TGTGCCAGCAGCTTGATTGTGGGACAGGGCCACGAGCAGTACTTC. The encoded protein is CASSLIVGQGHEQYF. Full variable domain (missing parts from reference TRBV5-6 and TRBJ2-7): DAGVTQSPTHLIKTRGQQVTLRCSPKSGHDTVSWYQQALGQGPQFIFQYYEEEERQRGNFPDRFSGHQFPNYSSELNVNALLLGDSALYLCASSLIVGQGHEQYFGPGTRLTVT.